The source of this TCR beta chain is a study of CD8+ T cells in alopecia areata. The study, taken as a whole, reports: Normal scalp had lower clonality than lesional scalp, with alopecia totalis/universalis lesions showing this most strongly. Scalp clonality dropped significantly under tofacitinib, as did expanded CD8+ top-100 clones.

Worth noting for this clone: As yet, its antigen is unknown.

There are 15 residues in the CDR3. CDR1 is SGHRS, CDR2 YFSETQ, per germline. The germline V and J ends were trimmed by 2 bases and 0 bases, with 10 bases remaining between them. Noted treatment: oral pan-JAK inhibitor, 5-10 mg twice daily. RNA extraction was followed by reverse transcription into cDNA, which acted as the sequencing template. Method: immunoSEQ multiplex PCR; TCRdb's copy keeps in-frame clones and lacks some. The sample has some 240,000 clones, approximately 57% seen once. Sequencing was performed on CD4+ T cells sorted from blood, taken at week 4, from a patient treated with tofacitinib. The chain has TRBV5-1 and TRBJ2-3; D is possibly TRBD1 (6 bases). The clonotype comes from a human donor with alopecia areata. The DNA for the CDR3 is TGCGCCAGCAGCTTCGGACAGAGGAGCACAGATACGCAGTATTTT. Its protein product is CASSFGQRSTDTQYF.